This TCR beta chain comes out of a study of cytomegalovirus exposure and HLA in healthy donors. With 60 Vbeta and 13 Jbeta primers, the PCR was carried out. Clones were read by immunoSEQ multiplex PCR, and TCRdb kept only the in-frame ones, dropping some. The table lists approximately 110,000 clones, over 65% of them singletons. On this clone itself: Its target is not known.

General study results and limits: The authors assumed roughly uniform sequencing depth across donors for presence/absence analyses. Apparent HLA restriction characterized most CMV-associated TCR beta chains in a later analysis. An observed cluster of highly shared sequence variants was recorded as a likely sequencing artifact. It was reportedly the case that the classifier diagnosed cytomegalovirus status with high specificity and sensitivity.

This CDR3 has 16 amino acids. Germline CDR1 SEHNR, CDR2 FQNEAQ (reference sequence). V dropped 1 base and J dropped 3 bases, with 15 bases sitting between them. This TCR was recovered from a woman in her forties in good health and CMV-seropositive. Sequencing was done on a sample of PBMCs. V gene TRBV7-9 combines with J gene TRBJ1-2, with D unresolved. The CDR3 region has the DNA TGTGCCAGCAGCTTAGAGTCGGCGGGAGGTGACTATGGCTACACCTTC. Protein sequence: CASSLESAGGDYGYTF.